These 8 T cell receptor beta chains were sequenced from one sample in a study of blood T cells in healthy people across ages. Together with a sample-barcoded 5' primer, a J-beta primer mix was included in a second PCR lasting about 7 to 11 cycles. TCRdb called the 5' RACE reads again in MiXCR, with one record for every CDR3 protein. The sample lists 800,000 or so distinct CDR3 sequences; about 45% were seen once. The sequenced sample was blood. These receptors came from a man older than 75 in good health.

The CDR3 DNA sequence: TGCAGTGCTGATAGCGGGAGGGCCTCGCACGAGCAGTACTTC. Its protein product is CSADSGRASHEQYF. The rearrangement links TRBV20-1 to TRBJ2-7; TRBD2 agrees at 11 bases. CDR3 length: 14 residues. V lost 5 bases, J lost 5 bases, and 8 bases stayed unmatched. Germline values: CDR1 DFQATT, CDR2 SNEGSKA (reference sequence).

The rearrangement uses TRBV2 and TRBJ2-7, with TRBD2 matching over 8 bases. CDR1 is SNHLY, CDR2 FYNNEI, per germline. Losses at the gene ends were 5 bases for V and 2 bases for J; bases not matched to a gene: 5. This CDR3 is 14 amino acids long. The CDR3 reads CASSKGTSPYEQYF. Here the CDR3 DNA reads TGTGCCAGCAGTAAGGGGACTAGTCCCTACGAGCAGTACTTC. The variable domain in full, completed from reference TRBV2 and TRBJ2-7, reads EPEVTQTPSHQVTQMGQEVILRCVPISNHLYFYWYRQILGQKVEFLVSFYNNEISEKSEIFDDQFSVERPDGSNFTLKIRSTKLEDSAMYFCASSKGTSPYEQYFGPGTRLTVT.

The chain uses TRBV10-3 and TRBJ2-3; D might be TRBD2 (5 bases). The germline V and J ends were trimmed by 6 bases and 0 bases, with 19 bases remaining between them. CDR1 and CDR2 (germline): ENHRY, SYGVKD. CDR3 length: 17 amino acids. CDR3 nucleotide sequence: TGTGCCATCAGCCCCAGCGGCCGCACCTTAAGCACAGATACGCAGTATTTT. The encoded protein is CAISPSGRTLSTDTQYF.

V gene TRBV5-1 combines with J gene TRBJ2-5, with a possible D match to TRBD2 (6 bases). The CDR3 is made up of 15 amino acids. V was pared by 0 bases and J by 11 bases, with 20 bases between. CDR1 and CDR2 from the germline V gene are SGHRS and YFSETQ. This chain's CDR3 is CASSLARLAGSEQYF. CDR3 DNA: TGCGCCAGCAGCTTGGCCCGACTGGCGGGAAGTGAGCAGTACTTC.

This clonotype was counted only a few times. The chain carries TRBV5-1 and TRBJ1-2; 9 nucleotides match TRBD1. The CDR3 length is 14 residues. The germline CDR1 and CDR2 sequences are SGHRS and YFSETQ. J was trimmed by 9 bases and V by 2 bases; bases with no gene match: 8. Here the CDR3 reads CASSFDRTGVSYTF. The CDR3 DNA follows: TGCGCCAGCAGCTTTGATCGGACAGGGGTTAGCTACACCTTC.

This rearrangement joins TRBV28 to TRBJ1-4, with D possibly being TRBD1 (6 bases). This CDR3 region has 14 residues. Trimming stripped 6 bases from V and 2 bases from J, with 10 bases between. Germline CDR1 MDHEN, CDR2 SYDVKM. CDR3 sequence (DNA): TGTGCCAGCAGAGAGGGGGGGACTAATGAAAAACTGTTTTTT. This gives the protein CASREGGTNEKLFF.

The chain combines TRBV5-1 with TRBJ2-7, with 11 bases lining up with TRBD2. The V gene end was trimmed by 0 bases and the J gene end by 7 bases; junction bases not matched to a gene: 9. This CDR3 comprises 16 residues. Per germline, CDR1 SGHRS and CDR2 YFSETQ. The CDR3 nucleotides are TGCGCCAGCAGCTTGGTTGCAACTAGCGGGGGCAATGAGCAGTACTTC. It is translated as CASSLVATSGGNEQYF.

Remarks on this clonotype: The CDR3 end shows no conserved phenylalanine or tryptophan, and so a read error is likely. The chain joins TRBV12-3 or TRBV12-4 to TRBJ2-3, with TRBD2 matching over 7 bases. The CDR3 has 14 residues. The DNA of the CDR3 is TGTGCCAGCAGTTTGGGGGGGAGCGCAGATATGCAGTATTCT. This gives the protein CASSLGGSADMQYS.